This TCR beta chain was obtained from a study of T cells in Graves' hyperthyroidism and ophthalmopathy. Findings of the study overall: Classification by a 13 V-J model distinguished ophthalmopathy from stable hyperthyroidism. Blood samples included most of the expanded thyroid clonotypes exceeding 0.001.

Diagnosis relied on clinical symptoms, serum thyroxine and TRAb, thyroid ultrasound and orbital computed tomography. The CDR3 has 16 amino acids. Per germline, CDR1 MNHEY and CDR2 SVGEGT. The investigators amplified TCR beta CDR3 regions from RNA transcripts. The HTBI primer set served for first-round RT-PCR of the TCR CDR3. TCRdb fed the multiplex PCR reads into MiXCR, producing one record per CDR3 protein. This sample has 250,000 to 400,000 distinct CDR3 sequences, with roughly an eighth found just once. This clonotype has only a few counts. Its antigen is as yet unknown. At one of its ends the junction is not consistent with the germline gene, which may arise from a read error.

Source material: blood. This chain joins TRBV6-2 or TRBV6-3 and TRBJ2-6; possibly TRBD2 for D (6 bases). The TCR was taken from a woman aged 40-49 years with Graves' ophthalmopathy. CDR3: CASSYFMGGGADVLTF. For the CDR3, the DNA is TGTGCCAGCAGTTACTTTATGGGCGGCGGGGCCGACGTCCTGACTTTC.